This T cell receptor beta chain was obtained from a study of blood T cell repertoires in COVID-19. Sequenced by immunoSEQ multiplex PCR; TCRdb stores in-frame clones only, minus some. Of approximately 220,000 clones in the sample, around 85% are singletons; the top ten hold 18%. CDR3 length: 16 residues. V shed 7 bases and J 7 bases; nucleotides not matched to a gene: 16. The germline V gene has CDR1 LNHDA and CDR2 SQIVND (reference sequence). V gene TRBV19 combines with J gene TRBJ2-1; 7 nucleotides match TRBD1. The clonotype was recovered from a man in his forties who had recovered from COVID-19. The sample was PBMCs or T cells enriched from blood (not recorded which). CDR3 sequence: CASTRRPETGSNEQFF. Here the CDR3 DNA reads TGTGCCAGTACCCGCCGGCCCGAGACAGGGAGTAATGAGCAGTTCTTC.